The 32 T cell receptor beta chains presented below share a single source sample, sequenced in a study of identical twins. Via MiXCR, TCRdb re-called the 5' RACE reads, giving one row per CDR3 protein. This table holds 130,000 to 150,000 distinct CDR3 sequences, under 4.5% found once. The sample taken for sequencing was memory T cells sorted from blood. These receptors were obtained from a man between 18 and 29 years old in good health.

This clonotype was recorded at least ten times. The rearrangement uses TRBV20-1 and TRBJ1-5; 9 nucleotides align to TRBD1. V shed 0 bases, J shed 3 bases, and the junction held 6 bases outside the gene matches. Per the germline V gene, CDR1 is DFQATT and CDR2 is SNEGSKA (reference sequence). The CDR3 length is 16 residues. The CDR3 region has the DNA TGCAGTGCTAGAGATGTCAGGACAGGGGTCAATCAGCCCCAGCATTTT. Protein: CSARDVRTGVNQPQHF.

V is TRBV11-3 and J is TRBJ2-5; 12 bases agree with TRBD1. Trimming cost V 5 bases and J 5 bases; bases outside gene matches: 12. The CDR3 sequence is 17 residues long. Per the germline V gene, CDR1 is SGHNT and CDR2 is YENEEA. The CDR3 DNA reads TGTGCCAGCAGCCGCAACCCGGGACAGGGGGCCGGGGAGACCCAGTACTTC. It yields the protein CASSRNPGQGAGETQYF.

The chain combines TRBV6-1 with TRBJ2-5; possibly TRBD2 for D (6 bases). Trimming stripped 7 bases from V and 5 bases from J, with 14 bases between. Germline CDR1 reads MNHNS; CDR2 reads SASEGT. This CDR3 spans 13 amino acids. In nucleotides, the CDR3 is TGTGCCAGCATGAGGGAGGCGCTTGAGACCCAGTACTTC. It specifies CASMREALETQYF.

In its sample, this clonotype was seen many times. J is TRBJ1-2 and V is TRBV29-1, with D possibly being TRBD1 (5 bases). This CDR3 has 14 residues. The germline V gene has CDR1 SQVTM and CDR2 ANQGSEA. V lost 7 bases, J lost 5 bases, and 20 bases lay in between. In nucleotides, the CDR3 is TGCAGCGGCTACGGGGACGGTAGAACTTATGGCTACACCTTC. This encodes CSGYGDGRTYGYTF.

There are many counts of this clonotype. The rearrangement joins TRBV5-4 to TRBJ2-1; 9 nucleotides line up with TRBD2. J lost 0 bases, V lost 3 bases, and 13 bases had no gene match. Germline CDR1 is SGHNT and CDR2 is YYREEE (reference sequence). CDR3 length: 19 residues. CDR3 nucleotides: TGTGCCAGCAGCTCCCCAGGGGAGCTAGCGGGGAGCTCCTACAATGAGCAGTTCTTC. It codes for CASSSPGELAGSSYNEQFF.

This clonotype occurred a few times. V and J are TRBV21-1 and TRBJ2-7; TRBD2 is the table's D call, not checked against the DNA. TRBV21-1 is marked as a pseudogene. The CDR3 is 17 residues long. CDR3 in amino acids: CASSKEGLAGDDHEQYF. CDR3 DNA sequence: TGTGCCAGCAGCAAAGAAGGACTAGCGGGAGACGACCACGAGCAGTACTTC.

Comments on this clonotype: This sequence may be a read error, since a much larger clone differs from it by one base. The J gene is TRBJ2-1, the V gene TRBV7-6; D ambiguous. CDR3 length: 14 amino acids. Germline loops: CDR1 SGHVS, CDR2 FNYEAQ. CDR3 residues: CASSLRSAYNKQFF. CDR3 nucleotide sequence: TGTGCCAGCAGCTTAAGAAGCGCCTACAATAAGCAGTTCTTC.

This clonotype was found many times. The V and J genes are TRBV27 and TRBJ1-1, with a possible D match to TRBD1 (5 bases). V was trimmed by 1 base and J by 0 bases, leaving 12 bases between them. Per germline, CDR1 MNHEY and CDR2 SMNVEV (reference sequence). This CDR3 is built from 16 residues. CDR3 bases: TGTGCCAGCAGTTTATACGGGGGGATTGTGAACACTGAAGCTTTCTTT. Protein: CASSLYGGIVNTEAFF.

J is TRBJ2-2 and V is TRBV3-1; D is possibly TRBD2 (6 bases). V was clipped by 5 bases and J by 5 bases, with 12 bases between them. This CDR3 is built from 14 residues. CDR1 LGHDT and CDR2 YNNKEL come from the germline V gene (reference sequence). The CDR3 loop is CASSLGGATGELFF. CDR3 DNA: TGTGCCAGCAGCTTAGGCGGGGCAACCGGGGAGCTGTTTTTT.

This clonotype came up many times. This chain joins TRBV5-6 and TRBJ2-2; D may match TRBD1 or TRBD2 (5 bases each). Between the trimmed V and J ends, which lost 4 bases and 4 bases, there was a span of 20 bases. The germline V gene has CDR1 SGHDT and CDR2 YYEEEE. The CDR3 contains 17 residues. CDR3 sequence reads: CASSALRGRTGTGELFF. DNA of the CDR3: TGTGCCAGCAGCGCTCTCCGGGGCCGGACGGGCACCGGGGAGCTGTTTTTT.

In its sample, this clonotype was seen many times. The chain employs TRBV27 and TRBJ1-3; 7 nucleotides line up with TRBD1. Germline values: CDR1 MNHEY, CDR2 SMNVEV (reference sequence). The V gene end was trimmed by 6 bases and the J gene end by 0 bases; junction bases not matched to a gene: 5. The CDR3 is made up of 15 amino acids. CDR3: CASRRTGDSGNTIYF. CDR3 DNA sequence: TGTGCCAGCAGGCGAACAGGGGACTCTGGAAACACCATATATTTT.

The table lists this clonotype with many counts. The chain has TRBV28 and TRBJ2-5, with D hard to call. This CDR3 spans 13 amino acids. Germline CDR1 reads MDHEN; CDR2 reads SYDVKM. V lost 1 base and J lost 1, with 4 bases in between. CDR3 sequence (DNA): TGTGCCAGCAGTTTATCTTTCCAAGAGACCCAGTACTTC. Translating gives CASSLSFQETQYF.

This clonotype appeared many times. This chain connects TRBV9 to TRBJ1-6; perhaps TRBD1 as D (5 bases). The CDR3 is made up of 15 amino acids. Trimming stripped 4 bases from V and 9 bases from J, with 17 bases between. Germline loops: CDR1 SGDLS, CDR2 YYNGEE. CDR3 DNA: TGTGCCAGCAGCACTCTCCCGGGACGGGGTTCACCCCTCCACTTT. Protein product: CASSTLPGRGSPLHF.

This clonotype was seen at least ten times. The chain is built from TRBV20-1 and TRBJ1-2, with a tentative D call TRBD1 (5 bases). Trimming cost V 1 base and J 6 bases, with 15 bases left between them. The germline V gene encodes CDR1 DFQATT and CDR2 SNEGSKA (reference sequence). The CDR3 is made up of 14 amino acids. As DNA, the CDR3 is TGCAGTGCTAGAGGGGGGGGTTCTCGGGATGGCTACACCTTC. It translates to CSARGGGSRDGYTF.

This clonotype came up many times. Written as DNA, the CDR3 is TGTGCCAGCAGCTGGGGACCTTTGTCGGAGCAAAACTATGGCTACACCTTC. Protein product: CASSWGPLSEQNYGYTF. The rearrangement uses TRBV5-6 and TRBJ1-2, with D tentatively TRBD1 (5 bases). The CDR3 contains 17 residues. Germline V gene data show CDR1 as SGHDT and CDR2 as YYEEEE. V dropped 3 bases and J dropped 2 bases, with 20 bases sitting between them.

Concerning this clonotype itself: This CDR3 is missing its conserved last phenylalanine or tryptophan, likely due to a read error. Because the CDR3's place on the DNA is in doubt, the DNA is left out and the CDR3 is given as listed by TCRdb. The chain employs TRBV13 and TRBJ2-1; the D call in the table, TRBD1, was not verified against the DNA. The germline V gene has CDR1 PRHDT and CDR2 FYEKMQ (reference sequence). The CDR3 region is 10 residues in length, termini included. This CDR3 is CASGPQAQLC.

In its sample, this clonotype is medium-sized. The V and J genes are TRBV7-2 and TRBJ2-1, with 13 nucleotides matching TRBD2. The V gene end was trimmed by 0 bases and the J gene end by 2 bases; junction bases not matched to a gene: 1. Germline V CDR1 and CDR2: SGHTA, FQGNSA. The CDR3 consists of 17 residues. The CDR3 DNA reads TGTGCCAGCAGCTTAGCGGGGACTAGCGGGACCTACAATGAGCAGTTCTTC. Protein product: CASSLAGTSGTYNEQFF.

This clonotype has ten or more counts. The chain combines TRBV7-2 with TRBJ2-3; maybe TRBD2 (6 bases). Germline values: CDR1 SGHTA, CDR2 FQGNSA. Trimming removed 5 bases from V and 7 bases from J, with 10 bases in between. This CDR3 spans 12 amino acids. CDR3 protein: CASSPEGNTQYF. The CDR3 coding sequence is TGTGCCAGCAGCCCGGAGGGGAATACGCAGTATTTT.

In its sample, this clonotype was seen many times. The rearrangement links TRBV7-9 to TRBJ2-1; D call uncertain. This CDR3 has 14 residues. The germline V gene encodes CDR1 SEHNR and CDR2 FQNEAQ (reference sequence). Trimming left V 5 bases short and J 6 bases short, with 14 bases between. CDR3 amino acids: CASSRSILANEQFF. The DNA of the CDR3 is TGTGCCAGCAGCCGATCGATTCTGGCCAATGAGCAGTTCTTC. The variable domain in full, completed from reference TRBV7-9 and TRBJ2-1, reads DTGVSQNPRHKITKRGQNVTFRCDPISEHNRLYWYRQTLGQGPEFLTYFQNEAQLEKSRLLSDRFSAERPKGSFSTLEIQRTEQGDSAMYLCASSRSILANEQFFGPGTRLTVL.

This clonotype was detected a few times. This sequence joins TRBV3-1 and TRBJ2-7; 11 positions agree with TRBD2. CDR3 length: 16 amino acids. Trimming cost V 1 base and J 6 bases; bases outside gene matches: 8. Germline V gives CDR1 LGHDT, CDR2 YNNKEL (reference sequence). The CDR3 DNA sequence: TGTGCCAGCAGCCAAGGGGGACTAGCGGATCACTCCGAGCAGTACTTC. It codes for CASSQGGLADHSEQYF.

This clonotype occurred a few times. CDR3 residues: CASSSSSSGRGDTQYF. The CDR3, as DNA: TGTGCCAGCAGTTCAAGTTCTAGCGGGAGAGGAGATACGCAGTATTTT. This chain uses TRBV27 with TRBJ2-3; TRBD2 matches 10 bases. The V segment lost 4 bases and the J segment 5 bases; nucleotides outside the gene matches: 9. This CDR3 has 16 residues. Germline CDR1 reads MNHEY; CDR2 reads SMNVEV (reference sequence).

CDR3 coding DNA: TGTGCCAGCAGCCCGGGACAGGGGTCGGGGGGCTACACCTTC. It yields the protein CASSPGQGSGGYTF. The chain couples TRBV7-9 to TRBJ1-2, with TRBD1 matching over 10 bases. Germline V CDR1 and CDR2: SEHNR, FQNEAQ (reference sequence). The V segment lost 5 bases and the J segment 8 bases; nucleotides outside the gene matches: 8. The length of the CDR3 is 14 residues.

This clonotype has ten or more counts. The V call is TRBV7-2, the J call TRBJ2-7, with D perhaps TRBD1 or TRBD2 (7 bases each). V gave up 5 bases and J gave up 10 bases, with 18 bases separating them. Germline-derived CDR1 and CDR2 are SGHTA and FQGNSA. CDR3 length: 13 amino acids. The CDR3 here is CASSREEGARQYF. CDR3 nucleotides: TGTGCCAGCAGCCGGGAGGAGGGGGCCCGTCAGTACTTC.

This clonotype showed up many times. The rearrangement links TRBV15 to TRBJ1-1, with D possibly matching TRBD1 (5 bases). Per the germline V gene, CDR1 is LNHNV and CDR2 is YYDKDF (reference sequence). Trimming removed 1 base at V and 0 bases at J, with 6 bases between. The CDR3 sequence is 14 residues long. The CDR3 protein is CATSRGQLNTEAFF. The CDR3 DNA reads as TGTGCCACCAGCAGAGGACAGCTGAACACTGAAGCTTTCTTT.

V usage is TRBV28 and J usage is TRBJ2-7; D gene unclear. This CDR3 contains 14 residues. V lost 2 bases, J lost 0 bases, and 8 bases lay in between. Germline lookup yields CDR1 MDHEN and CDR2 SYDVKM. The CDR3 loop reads CASSLPGYSYEQYF. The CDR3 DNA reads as TGTGCCAGCAGTTTACCGGGTTACTCCTACGAGCAGTACTTC. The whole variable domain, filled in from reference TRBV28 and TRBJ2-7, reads DVKVTQSSRYLVKRTGEKVFLECVQDMDHENMFWYRQDPGLGLRLIYFSYDVKMKEKGDIPEGYSVSREKKERFSLILESASTNQTSMYLCASSLPGYSYEQYFGPGTRLTVT.

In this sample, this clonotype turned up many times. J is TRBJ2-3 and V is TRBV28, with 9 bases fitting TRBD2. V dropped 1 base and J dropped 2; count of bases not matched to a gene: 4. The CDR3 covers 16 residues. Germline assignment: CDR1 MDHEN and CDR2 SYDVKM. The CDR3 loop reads CASSLLGTSFTDTQYF. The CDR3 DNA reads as TGTGCCAGCAGTTTATTAGGGACTAGCTTCACAGATACGCAGTATTTT.

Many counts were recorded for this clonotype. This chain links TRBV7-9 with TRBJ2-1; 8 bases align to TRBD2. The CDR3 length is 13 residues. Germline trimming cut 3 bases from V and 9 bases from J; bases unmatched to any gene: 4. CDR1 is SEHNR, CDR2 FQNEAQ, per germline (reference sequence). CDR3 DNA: TGTGCCAGCAGCTTCCCGGGAGGGCGTGAGCAGTTCTTC. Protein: CASSFPGGREQFF.

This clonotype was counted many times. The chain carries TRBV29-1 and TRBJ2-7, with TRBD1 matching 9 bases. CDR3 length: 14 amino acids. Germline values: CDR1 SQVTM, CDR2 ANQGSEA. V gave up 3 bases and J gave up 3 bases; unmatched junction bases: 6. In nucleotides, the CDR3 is TGCAGCGTTGATTTGACAGGGGGTGACTACGAGCAGTACTTC. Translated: CSVDLTGGDYEQYF.

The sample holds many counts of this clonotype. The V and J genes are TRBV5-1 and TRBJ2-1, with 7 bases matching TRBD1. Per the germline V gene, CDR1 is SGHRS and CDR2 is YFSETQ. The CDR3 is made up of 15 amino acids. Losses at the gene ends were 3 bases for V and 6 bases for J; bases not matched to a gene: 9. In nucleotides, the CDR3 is TGCGCCAGCAGCTCCGGGACAGCCCGTTCCAATGAGCAGTTCTTC. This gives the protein CASSSGTARSNEQFF.

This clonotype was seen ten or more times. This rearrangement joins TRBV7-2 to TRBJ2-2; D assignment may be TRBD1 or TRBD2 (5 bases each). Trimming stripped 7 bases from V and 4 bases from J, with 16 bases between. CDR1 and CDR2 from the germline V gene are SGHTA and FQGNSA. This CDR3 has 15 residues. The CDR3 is CASTHRDRFTGELFF. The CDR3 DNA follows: TGTGCCAGCACCCATAGGGACCGATTCACCGGGGAGCTGTTTTTT. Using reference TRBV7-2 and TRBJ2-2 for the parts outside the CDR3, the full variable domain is GAGVSQSPSNKVTEKGKDVELRCDPISGHTALYWYRQSLGQGLEFLIYFQGNSAPDKSGLPSDRFSAERTGGSVSTLTIQRTQQEDSAVYLCASTHRDRFTGELFFGEGSRLTVL.

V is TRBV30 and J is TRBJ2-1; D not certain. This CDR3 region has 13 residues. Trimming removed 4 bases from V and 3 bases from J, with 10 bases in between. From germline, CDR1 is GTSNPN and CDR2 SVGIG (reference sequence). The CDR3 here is CAWKIGDYNEQFF. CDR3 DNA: TGTGCCTGGAAAATTGGGGACTACAATGAGCAGTTCTTC.

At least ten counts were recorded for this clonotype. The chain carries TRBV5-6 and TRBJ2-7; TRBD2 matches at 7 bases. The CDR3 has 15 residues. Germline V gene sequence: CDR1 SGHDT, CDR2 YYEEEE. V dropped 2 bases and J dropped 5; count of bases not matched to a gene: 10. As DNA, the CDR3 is TGTGCCAGCAGCTTCCCGGGGGGAGTTTTCCACGAGCAGTACTTC. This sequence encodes CASSFPGGVFHEQYF.